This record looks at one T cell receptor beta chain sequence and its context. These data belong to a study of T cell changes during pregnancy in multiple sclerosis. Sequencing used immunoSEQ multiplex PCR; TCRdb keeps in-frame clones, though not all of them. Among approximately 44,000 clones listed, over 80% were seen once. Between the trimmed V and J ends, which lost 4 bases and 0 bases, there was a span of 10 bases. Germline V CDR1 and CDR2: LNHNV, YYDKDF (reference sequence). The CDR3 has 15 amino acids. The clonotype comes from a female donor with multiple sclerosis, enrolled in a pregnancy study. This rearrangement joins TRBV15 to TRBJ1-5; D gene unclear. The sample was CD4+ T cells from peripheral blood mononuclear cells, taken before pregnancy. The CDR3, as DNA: TGTGCCACCAGCAATGCGGCCTATAGCAATCAGCCCCAGCATTTT. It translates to CATSNAAYSNQPQHF.